The T cell receptor (beta chain) described here comes from a study of tumor and adjacent non-tumor tissue in lung cancer listed by TCRdb under 2018. At the level of the whole study: The cohort included approximately 13 adenocarcinoma, 2 squamous cell carcinoma and 1 small cell lung cancer patients. Fewer than 35 paired specimens, one tumor and one normal lung sample per patient, were profiled by TCRbeta CDR3 sequencing. Sequencing generated a total of approximately 130 million productive TCRbeta reads, averaging roughly 3.9 million reads per sample. Using bulk TCRbeta repertoires from under 18 lung cancer patients, the study set lung tumor tissue side by side with matched distant non-tumor lung tissue. Ages among the roughly 15 patients ranged from roughly 31 to 85 years, there were approximately ten men and 5 women, and disease was at TNM stage I to III. The study at large found these results: With only roughly 14 patients in the cohort, the authors noted that larger samples and more detailed clinical data are needed. Younger patients had significantly higher TCR diversity, and higher tumor TCR diversity was associated with shorter overall and disease-free survival. The sequencing platform is not named in the methods, and unique molecular identifiers are not mentioned. In normal lung, the top 100 clones accounted for a significantly larger cumulative share of the repertoire than in tumor tissue. Because peripheral blood was not sequenced, the blood TCRbeta repertoires of the lung cancer patients in the study went unexamined. Tumor tissue showed significantly greater TCR diversity (inverse Simpson) than normal lung tissue (roughly 430 vs 170, P = 0.0075, Mann-Whitney U test).

Library creation used multiplex PCR. Reads for this sample came from an Illumina HiSeq 2500. TCRbeta libraries were built by three rounds of nested PCR using primers (Table S4), following protocols modified from ARM-PCR. PCR products of 200-500 bp were gel-excised and purified with the QIAquick gel extraction kit before sequencing. In the authors' own workflow: Trimmomatic was used to clean the reads, FLASH was used to merge the reads into complete CDR3 sequences, and MiTCR was used to assign the reads to V(D)J germline segments. Clonal diversity was calculated as the inverse Simpson's index using VDJtools. Productive reads were defined as in-frame sequences without a premature stop codon. TCRdb reworked the public reads: Q25 trimming with fastp, MiXCR clone assembly, productive beta chains retained. Rows are combined by CDR3 protein, so each entry shows the most common genes and DNA. The V and J calls were not made by the authors but by TCRdb's processing. Within this sample are more than 85,000 distinct CDR3 sequences, with 61% of them counted one time only. 15% of the sample comes from the top ten.

In the case of this clonotype: No cognate antigen has been identified for it. This could be a read error, since a much larger clone is one nucleotide away.

Bulk unsorted tissue served as the source for RNA extraction, and RNA quality was assessed using a NanoDrop ND-1000 and an Agilent 2100. All donors had newly diagnosed lung cancer, had not received prior chemotherapy, and were admitted for thoracic surgery in China between August and November 2014. Patients with previous radiotherapy or chemotherapy, or with another concurrent cancer, were excluded from the study. Surgical tissue pieces of about 1-2.1 cm3 were preserved in RNAlater solution and stored at -80 °C until use. The germline V gene supplies CDR1 MNHNS and CDR2 SASEGT. Trimming removed 6 bases from V and 7 bases from J; the gene matches leave 5 bases unexplained. The CDR3, from cysteine to phenylalanine, totals 13 residues. Only the CDR3 DNA stays, 39 bases, in frame from base 1.

In this chain, TRBV6-1 is recombined with TRBJ1-2; TRBD1 agrees with 10 junctional bases. This TCR came from a man aged 65 to 85 with non-small cell lung cancer. The material sequenced was lung tumor tissue. The sequenced DNA is TGTGCCAGCAGCCAGACAGGGGGCTGTGGCTACACCTTC. This yields the protein CASSQTGGCGYTF.